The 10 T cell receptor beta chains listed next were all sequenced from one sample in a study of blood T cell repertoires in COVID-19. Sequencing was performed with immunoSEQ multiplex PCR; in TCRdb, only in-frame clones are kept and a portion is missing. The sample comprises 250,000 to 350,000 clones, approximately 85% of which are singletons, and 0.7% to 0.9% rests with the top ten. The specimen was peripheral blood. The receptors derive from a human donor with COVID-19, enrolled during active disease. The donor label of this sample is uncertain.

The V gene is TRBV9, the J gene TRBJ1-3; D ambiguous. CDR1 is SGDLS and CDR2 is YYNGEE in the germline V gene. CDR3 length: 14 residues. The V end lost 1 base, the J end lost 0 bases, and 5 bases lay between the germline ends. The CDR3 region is CASSVQDSGNTIYF. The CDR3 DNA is TGTGCCAGCAGCGTACAGGACTCTGGAAACACCATATATTTT.

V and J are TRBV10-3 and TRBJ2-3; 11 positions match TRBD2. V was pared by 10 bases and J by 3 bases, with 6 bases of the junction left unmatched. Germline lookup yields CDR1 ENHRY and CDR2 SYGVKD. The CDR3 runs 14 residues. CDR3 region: CATTASGRTDTQYF. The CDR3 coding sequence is TGTGCCACCACGGCTAGCGGGAGGACAGATACGCAGTATTTT.

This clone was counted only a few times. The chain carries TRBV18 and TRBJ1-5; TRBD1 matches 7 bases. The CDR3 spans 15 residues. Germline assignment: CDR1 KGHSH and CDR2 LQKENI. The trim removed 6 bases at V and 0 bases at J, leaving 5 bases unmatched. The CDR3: CASSQGQNSNQPQHF. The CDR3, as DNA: TGTGCCAGCTCTCAGGGACAGAATAGCAATCAGCCCCAGCATTTT.

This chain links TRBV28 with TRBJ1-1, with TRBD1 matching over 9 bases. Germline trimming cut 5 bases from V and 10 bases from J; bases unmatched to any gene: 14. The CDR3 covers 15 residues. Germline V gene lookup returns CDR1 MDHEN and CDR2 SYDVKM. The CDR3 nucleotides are TGTGCCAGCAGTGGGACAGGGTATATTGATCTGGGAGCTTTCTTT. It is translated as CASSGTGYIDLGAFF.

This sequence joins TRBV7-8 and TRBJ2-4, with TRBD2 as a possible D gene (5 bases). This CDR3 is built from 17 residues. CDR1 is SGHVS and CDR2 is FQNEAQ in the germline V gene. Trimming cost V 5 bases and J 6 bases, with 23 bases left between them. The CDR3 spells CASSPTRAGGSGNIQYF. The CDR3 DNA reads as TGTGCCAGCAGCCCAACTAGGGCGGGTGGGTCCGGAAACATTCAGTACTTC.

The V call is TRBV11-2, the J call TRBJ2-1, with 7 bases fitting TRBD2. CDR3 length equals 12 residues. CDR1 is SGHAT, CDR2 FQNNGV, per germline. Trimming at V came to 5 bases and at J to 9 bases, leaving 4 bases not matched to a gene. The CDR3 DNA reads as TGTGCCAGCAGCGGGGCGGGAGTTGAGCAGTTCTTC. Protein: CASSGAGVEQFF.

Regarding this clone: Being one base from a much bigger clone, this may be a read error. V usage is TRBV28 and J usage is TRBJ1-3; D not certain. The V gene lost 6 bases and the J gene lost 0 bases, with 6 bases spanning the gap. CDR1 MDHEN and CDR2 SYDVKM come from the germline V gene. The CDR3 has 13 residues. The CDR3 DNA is TGTGCCAGCAGGGAGAGCTCTGGAAACACCATATATTTT. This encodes CASRESSGNTIYF.

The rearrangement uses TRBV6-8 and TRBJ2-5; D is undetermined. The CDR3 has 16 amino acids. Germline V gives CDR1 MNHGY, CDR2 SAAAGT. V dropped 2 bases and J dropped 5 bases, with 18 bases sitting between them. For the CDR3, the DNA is TGTGCCAGCAGTTACGATACCGGTGAGAGGTGGGAGACCCAGTACTTC. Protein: CASSYDTGERWETQYF.

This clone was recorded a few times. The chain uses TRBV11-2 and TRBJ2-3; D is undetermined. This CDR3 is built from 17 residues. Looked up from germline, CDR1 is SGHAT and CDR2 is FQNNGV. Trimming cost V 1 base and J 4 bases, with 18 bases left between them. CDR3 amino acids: CASSLGAGYPAPDTQYF. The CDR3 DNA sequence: TGTGCCAGCAGCTTAGGTGCCGGGTACCCGGCACCAGATACGCAGTATTTT.

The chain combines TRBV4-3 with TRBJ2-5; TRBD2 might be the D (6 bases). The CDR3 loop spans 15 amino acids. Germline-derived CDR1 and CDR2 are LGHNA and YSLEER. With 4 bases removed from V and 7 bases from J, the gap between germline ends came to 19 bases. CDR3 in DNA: TGCGCCAGCAGCCCAAGTCAACCGGGGGACGTGACCCAGTACTTC. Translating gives CASSPSQPGDVTQYF.